The 25 T cell receptor beta chains in this list originate from one sample, sequenced in a study of Graves' ophthalmopathy and Graves' hyperthyroidism. Scientists amplified the TCR beta CDR3 regions from RNA transcripts. Following a first-round RT-PCR that used HTBI primers, a second-round multiplex PCR was carried out. TCRdb called the multiplex PCR reads again in MiXCR, with one record for every CDR3 protein. The data show roughly 1.1 million distinct CDR3 sequences, about 35% seen once. The material sequenced was peripheral blood or thyroid tissue (not recorded which). These TCRs come from an adult man with Graves' hyperthyroidism.

This clonotype was counted ten times or more. J is TRBJ1-5 and V is TRBV15; no clear D gene. Trimming took off 0 bases at V and 6 bases at J, with 9 bases between the two ends. The V gene's germline CDR1 is LNHNV and CDR2 YYDKDF (reference sequence). This CDR3 comprises 14 residues. The DNA for the CDR3 is TGTGCCACCAGCAGAGAACTGGGTACTCAGCCCCAGCATTTT. Its protein product is CATSRELGTQPQHF.

The V call is TRBV7-2, the J call TRBJ1-6; maybe TRBD1 (5 bases). The CDR3 has 15 residues. CDR1 and CDR2 (germline): SGHTA, FQGNSA. V lost 6 bases to trimming and J lost 5 bases, with 14 bases between them. Here the CDR3 DNA reads TGTGCCAGCAGTTACCCCGACAGTGATAATTCACCCCTCCACTTT. It is translated as CASSYPDSDNSPLHF.

A note on this clonotype: Since a much larger clone is just one base distant, this may be a read error. This sequence joins TRBV2 and TRBJ1-4; no definite D call. The CDR3 has 12 amino acids. Germline assignment: CDR1 SNHLY and CDR2 FYNNEI. The CDR3 spells CASSERGEKLLF. The CDR3 bases are TGTGCCAGCAGCGAACGGGGTGAAAAACTGCTTTTT.

This clonotype has a handful of counts. DNA of the CDR3: TGTGCCAGCAGCTTATGGTACAGCTCCTACGAGCAGTACTTC. This codes for CASSLWYSSYEQYF. The rearrangement joins TRBV11-2 to TRBJ2-7; D unresolved. CDR3 length equals 14 residues. Trimming shortened V by 2 bases and J by 0 bases, and 8 bases separated the two germline ends. Per germline, CDR1 SGHAT and CDR2 FQNNGV.

This clonotype was seen repeatedly, ten times or more. This chain links TRBV7-9 with TRBJ1-5; tentative D call: TRBD1 (6 bases). This CDR3 is built from 15 residues. V was shortened by 3 bases and J by 3 bases, with 12 bases between the two germline ends. The V gene's germline CDR1 is SEHNR and CDR2 FQNEAQ (reference sequence). CDR3 nucleotides: TGTGCCAGCAGCTTTGAGGGGGGCAACAATCAGCCCCAGCATTTT. Amino acid sequence: CASSFEGGNNQPQHF.

In this sample, this clonotype turned up once. The CDR3 loop reads CASSPRTDIPYEQYF. The CDR3 coding sequence is TGTGCCAGCTCACCGCGGACAGATATCCCCTACGAGCAGTACTTC. The V and J genes are TRBV25-1 and TRBJ2-7, with a tentative D call TRBD1 (6 bases). The CDR3 extends over 15 amino acids. Germline V gene sequence: CDR1 MGHDK, CDR2 SYGVNS. Trimming left V 8 bases short and J 2 bases short, with 19 bases between.

The genes are TRBV12-3 or TRBV12-4 and TRBJ2-7; TRBD1 aligns across 11 bases. Trimming at V came to 4 bases and at J to 5 bases, leaving 16 bases not matched to a gene. The CDR3 has 18 amino acids. CDR3 bases: TGTGCCAGCAGTTACTCTACCAATCCGGGACAGGGGGTTCACGAGCAGTACTTC. It encodes CASSYSTNPGQGVHEQYF.

The chain carries TRBV12-3 or TRBV12-4 and TRBJ2-2; D possibly corresponds to TRBD1 (5 bases). The CDR3 is 14 residues long. V gave up 7 bases and J gave up 5 bases, with 14 bases separating them. CDR3 DNA: TGTGCCAGCAAACAACCCCGACAGACCGGGGAGCTGTTTTTT. Its translation is CASKQPRQTGELFF.

Many counts were recorded for this clonotype. This chain connects TRBV7-9 to TRBJ2-7; D is possibly TRBD2 (6 bases). Germline CDR1 reads SEHNR; CDR2 reads FQNEAQ (reference sequence). The CDR3 contains 13 residues. The germline V and J ends were trimmed by 6 bases and 2 bases, with 11 bases remaining between them. CDR3 nucleotides: TGTGCCAGCAGTGGAGGGACCACCTACGAGCAGTACTTC. Translation: CASSGGTTYEQYF. The full variable domain, in which reference TRBV7-9 and TRBJ2-7 provide the parts outside the CDR3, is DTGVSQNPRHKITKRGQNVTFRCDPISEHNRLYWYRQTLGQGPEFLTYFQNEAQLEKSRLLSDRFSAERPKGSFSTLEIQRTEQGDSAMYLCASSGGTTYEQYFGPGTRLTVT.

This clonotype came up a few times. V usage is TRBV14 and J usage is TRBJ2-7, with D possibly TRBD2 on 5 matching bases. Per germline, CDR1 SGHDN and CDR2 FVKESK. The CDR3 runs 15 residues. V dropped 1 base and J dropped 2 bases, with 12 bases sitting between them. Here the CDR3 DNA reads TGTGCCAGCAGCCAAGGCGCGGGTTCGGCCTACGAGCAGTACTTC. It is translated as CASSQGAGSAYEQYF.

V usage is TRBV7-9 and J usage is TRBJ2-7; TRBD1 matches at 8 bases. Unmatched junction bases numbered 5, after V lost 8 bases and J lost 5 bases. Per germline, CDR1 SEHNR and CDR2 FQNEAQ (reference sequence). The CDR3 totals 12 residues. The DNA for the CDR3 is TGTGCCAGCCTGGACAGGGACGACGAGCAGTACTTC. This encodes CASLDRDDEQYF.

The V gene is TRBV19, the J gene TRBJ1-1, with unresolved D. Germline CDR1 LNHDA, CDR2 SQIVND (reference sequence). The V end lost 3 bases, the J end lost 12 bases, and 11 bases lay between the germline ends. The CDR3 runs to 11 residues. DNA of the CDR3: TGTGCCAGTAGTATTGGCGGGGAATCTTTCTTT. Amino acid sequence: CASSIGGESFF.

This clonotype was seen many times. V and J are TRBV5-8 and TRBJ2-5; TRBD1 might be the D (5 bases). The CDR3 totals 14 residues. V lost 5 bases, J lost 4 bases, and 15 bases lay in between. Germline V lookup: CDR1 SGHTS, CDR2 YDEGEE. In DNA, the CDR3 is TGTGCCAGCAGTAACGTCGAAGGGGTAGAGACCCAGTACTTC. Amino acid sequence: CASSNVEGVETQYF.

The V and J genes are TRBV15 and TRBJ2-7; D might be TRBD2 (5 bases). The germline V gene has CDR1 LNHNV and CDR2 YYDKDF (reference sequence). V lost 0 bases to trimming and J lost 1 base, with 10 bases between them. The CDR3 is made up of 15 amino acids. Here the CDR3 DNA reads TGTGCCACCAGCAGAGATCGACGGGATTCCTACGAGCAGTACTTC. Its protein product is CATSRDRRDSYEQYF.

Turning to this clonotype: This likely comes from a read error, as the CDR3 has no conserved phenylalanine or tryptophan at its end. No DNA is shown, since the ends of the CDR3 on it are uncertain; the CDR3 is the one TCRdb lists. The V call is TRBV2, the J call TRBJ2-6. The CDR3 length is 9 residues, termini included. Germline V gene data show CDR1 as SNHLY and CDR2 as FYNNEI. This CDR3 reads CASSITGTS.

The chain links TRBV10-3 to TRBJ1-2; D not resolved. The CDR3 covers 11 residues. CDR1 is ENHRY, CDR2 SYGVKD, per germline. V gave up 10 bases and J gave up 0 bases, with 6 bases separating them. The CDR3 sequence is CATSTNYGYTF. The DNA of the CDR3 is TGTGCCACCTCGACTAACTATGGCTACACCTTC.

Remarks on this clonotype: A clone one base away is much larger, so this may be a read error. J is TRBJ2-5 and V is TRBV19, with 7 bases lining up with TRBD2. Germline CDR1 LNHDA, CDR2 SQIVND (reference sequence). There are 13 residues in the CDR3. The CDR3 coding sequence is TGTGCCAGTAGGGAGCGGGGCCAAGAGACCCAGTGCTTC. Its protein is CASRERGQETQCF.

This clonotype appeared once. In DNA, the CDR3 is TGTGCCAGCAGCAGGGGGGCGAAACAGCCCCAGCATTTT. Translation: CASSRGAKQPQHF. The gene calls are TRBV7-2 and TRBJ1-5; maybe TRBD1 (6 bases). The CDR3 contains 13 residues. CDR1 and CDR2 (germline): SGHTA, FQGNSA. Trimming removed 5 bases from V and 7 bases from J, with 12 bases in between.

The CDR3 DNA reads TGTGCCAGCAGCTTAGTCGTGACAGGAGGAGAAGCTTTCTTT. It is translated as CASSLVVTGGEAFF. The chain combines TRBV7-8 with TRBJ1-1; D is possibly TRBD1 (6 bases). CDR3 length: 14 residues. The germline gives CDR1 SGHVS, CDR2 FQNEAQ. With 1 base removed from V and 8 bases from J, the gap between germline ends came to 14 bases.

This rearrangement joins TRBV5-4 to TRBJ1-2, with D unclear. Germline assignment: CDR1 SGHNT and CDR2 YYREEE (reference sequence). The CDR3 is 14 amino acids. With 6 bases removed from V and 8 bases from J, the gap between germline ends came to 20 bases. CDR3 coding DNA: TGTGCCAGCAACCCTCGTGGGGATGGCGCGGGCTACACCTTC. Translating it yields CASNPRGDGAGYTF.

This clonotype has only a few counts. The chain joins TRBV27 to TRBJ2-2; 7 positions agree with TRBD2. V was pared by 3 bases and J by 3 bases, with 4 bases of the junction left unmatched. CDR1 MNHEY and CDR2 SMNVEV come from the germline V gene (reference sequence). The CDR3 extends over 15 amino acids. The CDR3 nucleotides are TGTGCCAGCAGTTTGATAGCGGGCTACACCGGGGAGCTGTTTTTT. It is translated as CASSLIAGYTGELFF.

The chain employs TRBV10-3 and TRBJ2-7, with TRBD1 identical over 7 bases. The germline V gene encodes CDR1 ENHRY and CDR2 SYGVKD. J was trimmed by 3 bases and V by 8 bases; bases with no gene match: 13. CDR3 length: 15 residues. This CDR3 is CAIGQGLGGYYEQYF. In DNA form, the CDR3 reads TGTGCCATCGGGCAGGGCTTAGGGGGCTACTACGAGCAGTACTTC.

J is TRBJ1-4 and V is TRBV28; D unresolved. The germline V and J ends were trimmed by 8 bases and 8 bases, with 18 bases remaining between them. CDR3 length equals 14 residues. Germline V gene lookup returns CDR1 MDHEN and CDR2 SYDVKM. CDR3 sequence (DNA): TGTGCCAGCGCTATGACAAGGGTGGGCGAAAAACTGTTTTTT. Protein: CASAMTRVGEKLFF.

The V call is TRBV29-1, the J call TRBJ2-7; TRBD1 matches at 7 bases. The CDR3 has 12 residues. The germline CDR1 and CDR2 sequences are SQVTM and ANQGSEA. J lost 4 bases, V lost 5 bases, and 5 bases had no gene match. CDR3 in DNA: TGCAGCGTTTTGCGCAGGGGGTACGAGCAGTACTTC. Its translation is CSVLRRGYEQYF.

This clonotype turned up a few times. The rearrangement uses TRBV5-6 and TRBJ2-7; a possible D gene is TRBD1 (6 bases). The CDR3 is 15 amino acids. Trimming removed 0 bases from V and 2 bases from J, with 12 bases in between. The germline gives CDR1 SGHDT, CDR2 YYEEEE. The CDR3 nucleotides are TGTGCCAGCAGCTTGGCCGTCAGGGGACCCTACGAGCAGTACTTC. Translating it yields CASSLAVRGPYEQYF.